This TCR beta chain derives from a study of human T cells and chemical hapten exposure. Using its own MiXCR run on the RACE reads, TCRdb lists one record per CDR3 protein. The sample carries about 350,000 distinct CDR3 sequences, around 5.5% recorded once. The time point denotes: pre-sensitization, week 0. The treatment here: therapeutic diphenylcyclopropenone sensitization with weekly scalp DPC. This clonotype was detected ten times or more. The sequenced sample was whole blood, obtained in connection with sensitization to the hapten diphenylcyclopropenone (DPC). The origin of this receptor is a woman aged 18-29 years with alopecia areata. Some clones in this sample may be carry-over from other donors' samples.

The CDR3 DNA sequence: TGTGCCAGTTCCGGGACGATAAATGAAAAACTGTTTTTT. Protein product: CASSGTINEKLFF. The chain employs TRBV7-9 and TRBJ1-4; D may be TRBD1 (5 bases). Between the trimmed V and J ends, which lost 9 bases and 5 bases, there was a span of 13 bases. The CDR3 spans 13 residues. CDR1 is SEHNR and CDR2 is FQNEAQ in the germline V gene (reference sequence).